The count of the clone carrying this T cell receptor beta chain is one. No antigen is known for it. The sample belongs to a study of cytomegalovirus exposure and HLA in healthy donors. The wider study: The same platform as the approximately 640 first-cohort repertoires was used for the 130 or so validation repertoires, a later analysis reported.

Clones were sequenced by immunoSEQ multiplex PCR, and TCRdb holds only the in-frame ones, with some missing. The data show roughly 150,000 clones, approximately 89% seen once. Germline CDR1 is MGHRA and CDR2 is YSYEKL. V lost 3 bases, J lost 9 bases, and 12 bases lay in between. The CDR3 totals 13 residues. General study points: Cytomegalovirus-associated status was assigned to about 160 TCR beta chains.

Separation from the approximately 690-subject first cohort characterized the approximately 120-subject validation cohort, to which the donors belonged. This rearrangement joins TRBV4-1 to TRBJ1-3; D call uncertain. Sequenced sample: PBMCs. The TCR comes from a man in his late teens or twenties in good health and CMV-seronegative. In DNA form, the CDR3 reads TGCGCCAGCAGCCAGAGCGGGGATATCACCATATATTTT. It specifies CASSQSGDITIYF.